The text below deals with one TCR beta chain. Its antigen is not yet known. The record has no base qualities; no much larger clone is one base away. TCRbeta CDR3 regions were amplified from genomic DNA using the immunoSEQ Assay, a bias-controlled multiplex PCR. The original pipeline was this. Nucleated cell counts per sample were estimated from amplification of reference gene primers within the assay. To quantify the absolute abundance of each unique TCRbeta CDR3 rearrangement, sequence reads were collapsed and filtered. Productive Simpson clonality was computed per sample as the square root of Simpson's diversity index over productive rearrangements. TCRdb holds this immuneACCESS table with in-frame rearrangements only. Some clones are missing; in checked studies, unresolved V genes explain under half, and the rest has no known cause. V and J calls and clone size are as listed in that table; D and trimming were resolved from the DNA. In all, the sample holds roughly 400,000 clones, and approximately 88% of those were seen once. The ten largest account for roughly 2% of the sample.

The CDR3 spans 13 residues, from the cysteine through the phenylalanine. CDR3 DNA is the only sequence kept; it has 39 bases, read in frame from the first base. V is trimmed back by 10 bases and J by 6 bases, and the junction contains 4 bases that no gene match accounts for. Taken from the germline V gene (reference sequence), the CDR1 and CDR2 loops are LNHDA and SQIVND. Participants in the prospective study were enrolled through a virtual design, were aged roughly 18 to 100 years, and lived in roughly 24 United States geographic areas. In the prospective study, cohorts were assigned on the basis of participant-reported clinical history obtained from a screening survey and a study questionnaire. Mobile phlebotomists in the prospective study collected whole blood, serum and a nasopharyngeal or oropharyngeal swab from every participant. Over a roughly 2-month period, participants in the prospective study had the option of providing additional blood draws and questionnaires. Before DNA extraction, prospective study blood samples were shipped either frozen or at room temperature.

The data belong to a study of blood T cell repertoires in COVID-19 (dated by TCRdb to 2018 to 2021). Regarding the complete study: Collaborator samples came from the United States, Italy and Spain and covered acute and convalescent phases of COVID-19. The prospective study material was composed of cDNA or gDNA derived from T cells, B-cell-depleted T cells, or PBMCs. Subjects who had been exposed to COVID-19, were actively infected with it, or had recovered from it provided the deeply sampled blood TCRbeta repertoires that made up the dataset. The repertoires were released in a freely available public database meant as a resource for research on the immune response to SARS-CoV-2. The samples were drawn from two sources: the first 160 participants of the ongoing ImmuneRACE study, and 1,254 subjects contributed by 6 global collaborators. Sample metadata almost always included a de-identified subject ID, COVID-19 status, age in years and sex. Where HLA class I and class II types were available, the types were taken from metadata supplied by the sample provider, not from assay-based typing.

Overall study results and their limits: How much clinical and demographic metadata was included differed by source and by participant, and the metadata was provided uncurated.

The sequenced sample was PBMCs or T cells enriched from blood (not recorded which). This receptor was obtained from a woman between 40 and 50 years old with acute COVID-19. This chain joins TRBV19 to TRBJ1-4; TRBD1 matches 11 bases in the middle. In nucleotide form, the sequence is TGTGCCACTGGGGGACAGGGGGATGAAAAACTGTTTTTT. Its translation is CATGGQGDEKLFF.